The 27 T cell receptor beta chains presented below share a single source sample, sequenced in a study of blood T cell repertoires in COVID-19. Profiled with immunoSEQ multiplex PCR; TCRdb holds only in-frame clones, not every one. The table has some 250,000 clones, 82% seen once. The sample was peripheral blood. These receptors came from a woman aged 18-30 years with acute or convalescent COVID-19.

The chain is built from TRBV6-1 and TRBJ2-7, with D perhaps matching TRBD2 (5 bases). The CDR3 runs to 13 residues. Trimming stripped 3 bases from V and 3 bases from J, with 9 bases between. Germline V gives CDR1 MNHNS, CDR2 SASEGT. CDR3 amino acids: CASSDGNLYEQYF. CDR3 DNA sequence: TGTGCCAGCAGTGACGGGAACCTCTACGAGCAGTACTTC.

This clone was observed a single time. The chain is built from TRBV9 and TRBJ2-3; 8 bases agree with TRBD2. Germline CDR1 is SGDLS and CDR2 is YYNGEE. This CDR3 has 15 residues. The J segment lost 6 bases and the V segment lost 0 bases, leaving 6 bases of the junction unmatched. CDR3 in DNA: TGTGCCAGCAGCGTAGGGGTAGCGGGAACTGATACGCAGTATTTT. Translation gives CASSVGVAGTDTQYF.

The chain employs TRBV6-5 and TRBJ1-1, with D hard to call. V was cut by 3 bases and J by 2 bases, with 7 bases left in between. The germline V gene encodes CDR1 MNHEY and CDR2 SVGAGI. The CDR3 runs 13 residues. The CDR3 DNA reads TGTGCCAGCAGTTATAAGCACAACACTGAAGCTTTCTTT. It translates to CASSYKHNTEAFF.

The chain couples TRBV14 to TRBJ2-1, with a possible D match to TRBD1 (5 bases). Trimming pared 2 bases from V and 5 bases from J, leaving 22 bases between. CDR1 and CDR2 (germline): SGHDN, FVKESK. This CDR3 is built from 18 residues. In DNA form, the CDR3 reads TGTGCCAGCAGCCAACATCCGGGCAGGGCCCTTTTGGACAATGAGCAGTTCTTC. Its protein product is CASSQHPGRALLDNEQFF. Looking up the rest from reference TRBV14 and TRBJ2-1 gives the full variable domain: EAGVTQFPSHSVIEKGQTVTLRCDPISGHDNLYWYRRVMGKEIKFLLHFVKESKQDESGMPNNRFLAERTGGTYSTLKVQPAELEDSGVYFCASSQHPGRALLDNEQFFGPGTRLTVL.

A few counts support this clone. The V call is TRBV4-3, the J call TRBJ2-3, with TRBD2 matching 12 bases. Germline V gene lookup returns CDR1 LGHNA and CDR2 YSLEER. The CDR3 is 17 amino acids. J gave up 4 bases and V 1 base, and 6 bases lay outside the gene matches. In DNA, the CDR3 is TGCGCCAGCAGCCAAGCACTAGCGGGAGGCGGGGCAGATACGCAGTATTTT. Its protein product is CASSQALAGGGADTQYF.

The V call is TRBV6-5, the J call TRBJ2-3; 9 bases align to TRBD2. This CDR3 comprises 14 residues. The V and J ends lost 10 bases and 5 bases, in that order; junction bases with no gene match: 10. Germline V CDR1 and CDR2: MNHEY, SVGAGI. The CDR3 bases are TGTGCCACCTCGTTGGCGGGAGGGCGAGATACGCAGTATTTT. It specifies CATSLAGGRDTQYF.

J is TRBJ2-5 and V is TRBV28, with 15 bases lining up with TRBD2. The CDR3 sequence is 15 residues long. Germline CDR1 MDHEN, CDR2 SYDVKM. The V and J ends lost 6 bases and 7 bases, in that order; junction bases with no gene match: 6. CDR3 amino acids: CASSGLAGGRGTQYF. The CDR3 nucleotides are TGTGCCAGCAGCGGACTAGCGGGAGGGAGGGGGACCCAGTACTTC.

This clone was detected a few times. V is TRBV14 and J is TRBJ1-2; maybe TRBD1 (6 bases). Germline V gives CDR1 SGHDN, CDR2 FVKESK. CDR3 length: 14 residues. Trimming took off 1 base at V and 7 bases at J, with 13 bases between the two ends. In DNA form, the CDR3 reads TGTGCCAGCAGCCAAGCGGCACAGGGCGCTGGCTACACCTTC. It codes for CASSQAAQGAGYTF.

The chain links TRBV10-1 to TRBJ2-7; 11 positions match TRBD2. The CDR3 contains 15 residues. V shed 4 bases, J shed 4 bases, and the junction held 6 bases outside the gene matches. The V gene's germline CDR1 is WNHNN and CDR2 SYGVQD (reference sequence). This CDR3 reads CASSGRLAGTYEQYF. Here the CDR3 DNA reads TGCGCCAGCAGTGGAAGACTAGCGGGGACATACGAGCAGTACTTC.

CDR3 residues: CASSLAADTQYF. In nucleotides, the CDR3 is TGTGCCAGCAGCTTGGCCGCAGATACGCAGTATTTT. The chain links TRBV5-6 to TRBJ2-3; D is unresolved. CDR3 length equals 12 residues. The germline CDR1 and CDR2 sequences are SGHDT and YYEEEE. Trimming pared 0 bases from V and 4 bases from J, leaving 3 bases between. Combining the CDR3 with reference TRBV5-6 and TRBJ2-3 gives the whole variable domain DAGVTQSPTHLIKTRGQQVTLRCSPKSGHDTVSWYQQALGQGPQFIFQYYEEEERQRGNFPDRFSGHQFPNYSSELNVNALLLGDSALYLCASSLAADTQYFGPGTRLTVL.

The chain has TRBV7-2 and TRBJ1-1; no definite D call. Germline values: CDR1 SGHTA, CDR2 FQGNSA. The CDR3 loop spans 14 amino acids. Trimming took 5 bases from V and 5 from J, leaving 15 bases between them. For the CDR3, the DNA is TGTGCCAGCAGCCTCTCGTTGGGCGGGACTGAAGCTTTCTTT. This gives the protein CASSLSLGGTEAFF. Full variable domain (rest looked up from reference TRBV7-2 and TRBJ1-1): GAGVSQSPSNKVTEKGKDVELRCDPISGHTALYWYRQSLGQGLEFLIYFQGNSAPDKSGLPSDRFSAERTGGSVSTLTIQRTQQEDSAVYLCASSLSLGGTEAFFGQGTRLTVV.

The rearrangement joins TRBV4-3 to TRBJ2-5; D remains unclear. Trimming removed 0 bases at V and 5 bases at J, with 10 bases between. The CDR3 is made up of 14 amino acids. Germline lookup yields CDR1 LGHNA and CDR2 YSLEER. The CDR3 loop reads CASSQDSVAETQYF. For the CDR3, the DNA is TGCGCCAGCAGCCAAGATTCCGTAGCCGAGACCCAGTACTTC.

The rearrangement links TRBV24-1 to TRBJ2-5, with TRBD1 matching 10 bases. The ends lost 9 bases at V and 4 bases at J; junction bases unmatched: 7. Germline V gene sequence: CDR1 KGHDR, CDR2 SFDVKD. This CDR3 region has 14 residues. The CDR3 DNA reads TGTGCCACCGGGTCTGGGACAGGGGTAGAGACCCAGTACTTC. It translates to CATGSGTGVETQYF.

The V and J genes are TRBV29-1 and TRBJ2-3, with 13 bases identical to TRBD2. V lost 0 bases, J lost 4 bases, and 13 bases stayed unmatched. Germline V gives CDR1 SQVTM, CDR2 ANQGSEA. The CDR3 covers 19 residues. The DNA of the CDR3 is TGCAGCGTTGAAGATCTTAGTGGTGGACTAGCGGGAGCCCCAGATACGCAGTATTTT. Translation: CSVEDLSGGLAGAPDTQYF.

This chain uses TRBV5-5 with TRBJ1-1; 8 bases align to TRBD1. The V gene end was trimmed by 4 bases and the J gene end by 0 bases; junction bases not matched to a gene: 5. Germline assignment: CDR1 SGHKS and CDR2 YYEKEE (reference sequence). The CDR3 sequence is 15 residues long. This CDR3 reads CASSEGQGLNTEAFF. The DNA for the CDR3 is TGTGCCAGCAGCGAAGGACAGGGTTTGAACACTGAAGCTTTCTTT.

This sequence joins TRBV11-2 and TRBJ2-1; possibly TRBD2 for D (5 bases). Germline-derived CDR1 and CDR2 are SGHAT and FQNNGV. The CDR3 is 15 amino acids. V dropped 7 bases and J dropped 0 bases, with 13 bases sitting between them. As DNA, the CDR3 is TGTGCCAGCATCCCAGCGGTTAGCTCCTACAATGAGCAGTTCTTC. As protein: CASIPAVSSYNEQFF. Drawing the rest from reference TRBV11-2 and TRBJ2-1, the complete variable domain is EAGVAQSPRYKIIEKRQSVAFWCNPISGHATLYWYQQILGQGPKLLIQFQNNGVVDDSQLPKDRFSAERLKGVDSTLKIQPAKLEDSAVYLCASIPAVSSYNEQFFGPGTRLTVL.

With regard to this clone: Other DNA sequences in this sample translate to the same CDR3. The V and J genes are TRBV12-3 or TRBV12-4 and TRBJ1-1; D is unresolved. Trimming shortened V by 3 bases and J by 2 bases, and 4 bases separated the two germline ends. The CDR3 is 12 amino acids. The CDR3 DNA reads TGTGCCAGCAGTTTCTCCAACACTGAAGCTTTCTTT. This translates into CASSFSNTEAFF.

This CDR3 is CASSLGQGSYEQYF. In nucleotides, the CDR3 is TGTGCCAGCAGTTTAGGACAGGGATCCTACGAGCAGTACTTC. The genes are TRBV27 and TRBJ2-7; 8 nucleotides match TRBD1. Germline V CDR1 and CDR2: MNHEY, SMNVEV (reference sequence). The CDR3 sequence is 14 residues long. V trimming: 2 bases; J trimming: 1 base; junction bases outside the gene matches: 1.

The CDR3 DNA reads TGTGCCAGCAGTCCCGGACTAGCGGTTAACTACGAGCAGTACTTC. It is translated as CASSPGLAVNYEQYF. J is TRBJ2-7 and V is TRBV28, with 10 positions matching TRBD2. This CDR3 has 15 amino acids. The germline gives CDR1 MDHEN, CDR2 SYDVKM. The trim removed 5 bases at V and 3 bases at J, leaving 7 bases unmatched.

The chain recombines TRBV2 with TRBJ2-1, with 7 bases lining up with TRBD1. Germline trimming cut 4 bases from V and 4 bases from J; bases unmatched to any gene: 1. Germline V lookup: CDR1 SNHLY, CDR2 FYNNEI. CDR3 size: 13 residues. The CDR3 DNA reads TGTGCCAGCAGTGGACAGGGATACAATGAGCAGTTCTTC. Translation gives CASSGQGYNEQFF.

The chain has TRBV7-9 and TRBJ2-1; 7 nucleotides agree with TRBD1. With V trimmed by 5 bases and J by 10 bases, 8 bases remained unmatched. The CDR3 extends over 13 amino acids. The germline V gene has CDR1 SEHNR and CDR2 FQNEAQ (reference sequence). The CDR3 sequence: CASSPAGGEEQFF. The DNA of the CDR3 is TGTGCCAGCAGCCCTGCAGGGGGTGAGGAGCAGTTCTTC.

The rearrangement joins TRBV28 to TRBJ1-1; D ambiguous. The CDR3 length is 12 residues. Germline CDR1 and CDR2: MDHEN and SYDVKM. V was clipped by 4 bases and J by 7 bases, with 10 bases between them. The CDR3 nucleotides read TGTGCCAGCAGTTACGGGATTATTGAAGCTTTCTTT. Its protein product is CASSYGIIEAFF.

This clone was seen once. The V and J genes are TRBV9 and TRBJ1-2, with 8 bases identical to TRBD1. The ends lost 0 bases at V and 8 bases at J; junction bases unmatched: 6. The CDR3 covers 14 residues. The V gene's germline CDR1 is SGDLS and CDR2 YYNGEE. The CDR3, as DNA: TGTGCCAGCAGCGTAGAACAGGGGGTGGGCGGCTACACCTTC. It encodes CASSVEQGVGGYTF.

The chain recombines TRBV10-3 with TRBJ2-5; TRBD2 agrees at 14 bases. The germline CDR1 and CDR2 sequences are ENHRY and SYGVKD. The CDR3 spans 19 residues. With 2 bases clipped from V and 5 bases from J, the junction kept 13 bases outside the gene matches. The CDR3 DNA reads as TGTGCCATCAGTGAGAGCTCGGGACTAGCGGGAGTCCTCTTGGAGACCCAGTACTTC. It is translated as CAISESSGLAGVLLETQYF.

This chain links TRBV6-2 or TRBV6-3 with TRBJ2-7; 7 nucleotides agree with TRBD1. With 2 bases clipped from V and 3 bases from J, the junction kept 4 bases outside the gene matches. CDR1 MNHEY and CDR2 SVGEGT come from the germline V gene. This CDR3 comprises 14 residues. The CDR3 DNA reads as TGTGCCAGCAGTTACACAGGGGCTATCTACGAGCAGTACTTC. The encoded protein is CASSYTGAIYEQYF.

The rearrangement uses TRBV30 and TRBJ2-7, with D maybe TRBD1 (6 bases). V shed 4 bases and J shed 6 bases, with 16 bases lying between them. In germline, CDR1 is GTSNPN, CDR2 SVGIG (reference sequence). The CDR3 sequence is 13 residues long. The CDR3 nucleotides are TGTGCCTGGATCGGCAGGGGTGGGCTCGAGCAGTACTTC. As protein: CAWIGRGGLEQYF.

The chain carries TRBV7-9 and TRBJ2-3; 9 positions match TRBD1. The CDR3 extends over 15 amino acids. Germline-derived CDR1 and CDR2 are SEHNR and FQNEAQ (reference sequence). The trim removed 1 base at V and 3 bases at J, leaving 2 bases unmatched. This chain's CDR3 is CASSLDRGQTDTQYF. The CDR3, as DNA: TGTGCCAGCAGCTTAGACAGGGGGCAGACAGATACGCAGTATTTT. The whole variable domain, filled in from reference TRBV7-9 and TRBJ2-3, reads DTGVSQNPRHKITKRGQNVTFRCDPISEHNRLYWYRQTLGQGPEFLTYFQNEAQLEKSRLLSDRFSAERPKGSFSTLEIQRTEQGDSAMYLCASSLDRGQTDTQYFGPGTRLTVL.